Listed here is a single T cell receptor beta chain. Its antigen remains unidentified. The data belong to a study of cytomegalovirus exposure and HLA in healthy donors. Study conclusions and caveats: Presence/absence analyses assumed roughly uniform sequencing depth across donors. Looking again later, the authors saw that most CMV-associated TCR beta chains seemed HLA-restricted.

Both 60 Vbeta primers and 13 Jbeta primers went into the PCR. Per the authors' pipeline: In a later analysis, of about 80 million unique beta chains, 9 million to 11 million appeared in at least two donors. TCRdb keeps only in-frame clones here, not all; method: immunoSEQ multiplex PCR. That table is the source of V, J and clone size, and D and trimming were worked out from the DNA. This table has over 55,000 clones, around 87% appearing once. Germline CDR1 is LNHNV and CDR2 is YYDKDF (reference sequence). The CDR3 extends over 14 amino acids. The V end lost 1 base, the J end lost 2 bases, and 8 bases lay between the germline ends.

The clonotype comes from a woman aged 25-40 years in good health and CMV-seropositive. The source material was PBMCs. The chain has TRBV15 and TRBJ2-5; no firm D call. This CDR3 is CATSRVGQQETQYF. The CDR3 DNA reads TGTGCCACCAGCAGAGTGGGCCAGCAAGAGACCCAGTACTTC.